This T cell receptor (beta chain) was captured in a study of blood T cell repertoires in COVID-19. Study in general: Some COVID-19 samples were acute and others convalescent; all came from the United States, Italy and Spain. From T cells, B-cell-depleted T cells, or PBMCs came the material, which was cDNA or gDNA.

Per the study methods: Estimated nucleated cell counts came from reference gene primer amplification. Here immunoSEQ multiplex PCR was the method, and the copy in TCRdb shows in-frame clones only, minus some. V, J and clone size derive from that table, while D and trimming were established from the DNA sequence. The sample comprises tens of thousands of clones, about 89% of which are singletons, and approximately 14% rests with the top ten. Germline V CDR1 and CDR2: ENHRY, SYGVKD. Trimming removed 11 bases from V and 4 bases from J, with 20 bases in between. The CDR3 has 14 residues. The rearrangement joins TRBV10-3 to TRBJ1-2; D is uncertain. The TCR comes from a man in his 70s with active or convalescent COVID-19. What was sequenced was peripheral blood. DNA for the CDR3: TGTGCCTCGTATGGAGGCAGGCCTTCCTATGGCTACACCTTC. Protein product: CASYGGRPSYGYTF.